One and the same sample provided the 28 T cell receptor beta chains below, sequenced in a study of response to subunit inactivated influenza vaccine. Each CDR3 protein gets one entry after TCRdb re-called the RT-PCR reads with MiXCR. The sample lists approximately 730,000 distinct CDR3 sequences; around 13% were seen once. The source material was PBMCs from blood, sampled 14 to 15 days before vaccination. These receptors all come from a man between 45 and 60 years old who received an inactivated influenza vaccine.

This clonotype was counted at least ten times. The chain carries TRBV6-2 or TRBV6-3 and TRBJ2-3; 8 nucleotides agree with TRBD2. V gave up 5 bases and J gave up 6 bases; unmatched junction bases: 13. The CDR3 contains 16 residues. CDR1 and CDR2 from the germline V gene are MNHEY and SVGEGT. The CDR3 nucleotides read TGTGCCAGCAGTCCCGGTGATTATAGCGGGGCGGATACGCAGTATTTT. This codes for CASSPGDYSGADTQYF.

The chain has TRBV10-2 and TRBJ1-5, with unresolved D. The germline CDR1 and CDR2 sequences are WSHSY and SAAADI. Trimming removed 3 bases from V and 1 base from J, with 10 bases in between. This CDR3 contains 15 residues. CDR3 amino acids: CASSETTGSNQPQHF. CDR3 DNA sequence: TGCGCCAGCAGTGAAACAACCGGGAGCAATCAGCCCCAGCATTTT.

Only a few counts were recorded for this clonotype. This sequence joins TRBV6-2 or TRBV6-3 and TRBJ2-1; 9 bases line up with TRBD2. The CDR3 runs to 20 residues. The ends lost 0 bases at V and 0 bases at J; junction bases unmatched: 12. Germline-derived CDR1 and CDR2 are MNHEY and SVGEGT. This chain's CDR3 is CASSYSSRGSGGRSYNEQFF. In nucleotides, the CDR3 is TGTGCCAGCAGTTACTCCTCCAGGGGTAGCGGGGGCCGCTCCTACAATGAGCAGTTCTTC.

This clonotype has only one observation. V is TRBV6-1 and J is TRBJ2-3; TRBD2 matches 10 bases. V dropped 6 bases and J dropped 2; count of bases not matched to a gene: 5. Germline V gene sequence: CDR1 MNHNS, CDR2 SASEGT. This CDR3 region has 15 residues. The CDR3 nucleotides are TGTGCCAGCAGGGCTAGCGGGAGTTTCACAGATACGCAGTATTTT. Translating gives CASRASGSFTDTQYF.

CDR3: CSVDLTGSASEQYF. The CDR3 nucleotides are TGCAGCGTTGACTTGACAGGGTCCGCTTCCGAGCAGTACTTC. The V call is TRBV29-1, the J call TRBJ2-7, with 7 bases aligning to TRBD1. The CDR3 covers 14 residues. J lost 6 bases, V lost 3 bases, and 11 bases had no gene match. Looked up from germline, CDR1 is SQVTM and CDR2 is ANQGSEA.

The chain is built from TRBV28 and TRBJ1-5; D might be TRBD1 (5 bases). The CDR3 sequence is 14 residues long. Per the germline V gene, CDR1 is MDHEN and CDR2 is SYDVKM. Deletions cut 9 bases from V and 0 bases from J, with 12 bases between. CDR3 nucleotides: TGTGCCAGTAGGTGGGGGAATAGCAATCAGCCCCAGCATTTT. Amino acid sequence: CASRWGNSNQPQHF.

V usage is TRBV10-3 and J usage is TRBJ2-3; D gene uncertain. In germline, CDR1 is ENHRY, CDR2 SYGVKD. The CDR3 extends over 12 amino acids. Trimming cost V 2 bases and J 7 bases, with 7 bases left between them. The DNA of the CDR3 is TGTGCCATCAGTGAGGCCACCTATACGCAGTATTTT. This gives the protein CAISEATYTQYF.

The chain has TRBV10-2 and TRBJ2-6, with 11 bases aligning to TRBD2. The germline V gene has CDR1 WSHSY and CDR2 SAAADI. CDR3 length: 16 residues. J lost 0 bases, V lost 6 bases, and 1 base had no gene match. CDR3 protein: CASRLAGGSGANVLTF. Written as DNA, the CDR3 is TGCGCCAGCAGGCTAGCGGGGGGCTCTGGGGCCAACGTCCTGACTTTC.

This clonotype appeared a few times. This rearrangement joins TRBV28 to TRBJ2-7; 8 nucleotides agree with TRBD1. In germline, CDR1 is MDHEN, CDR2 SYDVKM. This CDR3 is 14 amino acids long. J lost 3 bases, V lost 5 bases, and 6 bases had no gene match. CDR3 loop: CASSQVQGVYEQYF. The CDR3 DNA follows: TGTGCCAGCAGTCAAGTACAGGGGGTCTACGAGCAGTACTTC.

In its sample, this clonotype was seen a few times. The V and J genes are TRBV13 and TRBJ2-3; TRBD1 aligns across 9 bases. The germline CDR1 and CDR2 sequences are PRHDT and FYEKMQ (reference sequence). The CDR3 consists of 14 residues. V lost 4 bases to trimming and J lost 5 bases; unmatched junction nucleotides: 4. For the CDR3, the DNA is TGTGCCAGCAGCTCCCGGGACAGGGAAGATACGCAGTATTTT. It encodes CASSSRDREDTQYF.

The chain employs TRBV11-2 and TRBJ1-1; tentative D call: TRBD1 (6 bases). The CDR3 totals 15 residues. V was trimmed by 6 bases and J by 5 bases, leaving 19 bases between them. Germline-derived CDR1 and CDR2 are SGHAT and FQNNGV. CDR3 in amino acids: CASSFNTGRGTEAFF. CDR3 DNA sequence: TGTGCCAGCAGTTTCAACACAGGGCGAGGGACTGAAGCTTTCTTT.

This clonotype has at least ten counts. For the CDR3, the DNA is TGTGCCAGCAGTCTAGGACGGTGGGCTTCAACTAATGAAAAACTGTTTTTT. Its translation: CASSLGRWASTNEKLFF. The chain couples TRBV12-3 or TRBV12-4 to TRBJ1-4; D is ambiguous. Trimming pared 5 bases from V and 0 bases from J, leaving 16 bases between. The CDR3 is made up of 17 amino acids.

This clonotype was counted between two and nine times. V is TRBV20-1 and J is TRBJ1-2, with D hard to call. This CDR3 is 14 amino acids long. V lost 5 bases and J lost 2, with 15 bases in between. Germline loops: CDR1 DFQATT, CDR2 SNEGSKA (reference sequence). The CDR3 reads CSAGEGRRNYGYTF. Here the CDR3 DNA reads TGCAGTGCTGGGGAGGGCAGGAGGAACTATGGCTACACCTTC.

V gene TRBV3-1 combines with J gene TRBJ1-3; D not resolved. Trimming removed 0 bases at V and 0 bases at J, with 6 bases between. Germline V gene data show CDR1 as LGHDT and CDR2 as YNNKEL (reference sequence). This CDR3 contains 15 residues. As DNA, the CDR3 is TGTGCCAGCAGCCAAGACTATCTCTCTGGAAACACCATATATTTT. Protein sequence: CASSQDYLSGNTIYF.

This clonotype was observed many times. The chain employs TRBV6-2 or TRBV6-3 and TRBJ2-2; 7 nucleotides match TRBD1. Germline assignment: CDR1 MNHEY and CDR2 SVGEGT. The length of the CDR3 is 14 residues. V lost 6 bases and J lost 0; bases outside the gene matches: 1. This CDR3 is CASRQGTNTGELFF. The CDR3 region has the DNA TGTGCCAGCAGACAGGGGACGAACACCGGGGAGCTGTTTTTT.

This clonotype showed up just a few times. This sequence joins TRBV7-9 and TRBJ2-7, with D unresolved. Germline V gene lookup returns CDR1 SEHNR and CDR2 FQNEAQ (reference sequence). CDR3 length: 13 residues. Trimming removed 3 bases at V and 1 base at J, with 7 bases between. The CDR3 DNA sequence: TGTGCCAGCAGCTTTCAATCGTCCTACGAGCAGTACTTC. Translation gives CASSFQSSYEQYF.

The genes are TRBV7-2 and TRBJ1-5; the D is unclear. The V gene lost 2 bases and the J gene lost 0 bases, with 11 bases spanning the gap. Germline CDR1 and CDR2: SGHTA and FQGNSA. This CDR3 has 16 residues. CDR3 nucleotide sequence: TGTGCCAGCAGCTTATACGTCGGGATTAGCAATCAGCCCCAGCATTTT. Translating it yields CASSLYVGISNQPQHF.

The chain carries TRBV20-1 and TRBJ2-7; D remains ambiguous. Trimming pared 3 bases from V and 0 bases from J, leaving 9 bases between. Germline V CDR1 and CDR2: DFQATT, SNEGSKA (reference sequence). CDR3 size: 13 residues. The CDR3 DNA is TGCAGTGCTAGCGCTCACCCCTCCTACGAGCAGTACTTC. Translating gives CSASAHPSYEQYF.

The CDR3 protein is CASTGGVSAFF. The CDR3, as DNA: TGTGCCAGCACCGGGGGGGTGAGTGCTTTCTTT. The chain joins TRBV12-3 or TRBV12-4 to TRBJ1-1, with D perhaps matching TRBD1 (5 bases). Trimming removed 7 bases from V and 11 bases from J, with 14 bases in between. The CDR3 totals 11 residues.

The V gene is TRBV11-2, the J gene TRBJ2-2; perhaps TRBD2 as D (7 bases). V gave up 1 base and J gave up 1 base, with 16 bases separating them. The germline CDR1 and CDR2 sequences are SGHAT and FQNNGV. There are 18 residues in the CDR3. The chain's CDR3 is CASSLGAAGAGNTGELFF. In DNA, the CDR3 is TGTGCCAGCAGCTTAGGAGCGGCGGGGGCGGGGAACACCGGGGAGCTGTTTTTT.

This clonotype has more than one count but fewer than ten. The gene calls are TRBV2 and TRBJ1-5, with a possible D match to TRBD1 (6 bases). V lost 7 bases to trimming and J lost 3 bases, with 16 bases between them. Germline CDR1 is SNHLY and CDR2 is FYNNEI. The CDR3 consists of 15 residues. The CDR3 region has the DNA TGTGCCAGCAAACTAGAGGCAGGGGTCAATCAGCCCCAGCATTTT. Amino acid sequence: CASKLEAGVNQPQHF.

There are a few counts of this clonotype. The chain carries TRBV19 and TRBJ2-3, with 10 bases aligning to TRBD2. Germline CDR1 LNHDA, CDR2 SQIVND (reference sequence). V was pared by 8 bases and J by 6 bases, with 14 bases of the junction left unmatched. The length of the CDR3 is 16 residues. The CDR3 is CASATLAGGLLDTQYF. For the CDR3, the DNA is TGTGCCAGTGCCACGTTAGCGGGGGGCCTCTTGGATACGCAGTATTTT.

The chain has TRBV6-5 and TRBJ2-3; D not resolved. This CDR3 is 13 amino acids long. V was shortened by 8 bases and J by 2 bases, with 11 bases between the two germline ends. The germline V gene has CDR1 MNHEY and CDR2 SVGAGI. CDR3 residues: CASRHPLTDTQYF. DNA of the CDR3: TGTGCCAGCCGTCACCCTCTCACAGATACGCAGTATTTT.

This clonotype was counted between two and nine times. The chain carries TRBV6-5 and TRBJ2-7; TRBD1 agrees at 9 bases. Germline loops: CDR1 MNHEY, CDR2 SVGAGI. This CDR3 contains 16 residues. Losses at the gene ends were 0 bases for V and 7 bases for J; bases not matched to a gene: 10. CDR3 sequence: CASSYSAGTGSLEQYF. The CDR3 DNA is TGTGCCAGCAGTTACTCGGCCGGGACAGGGAGCCTGGAGCAGTACTTC.

V usage is TRBV13 and J usage is TRBJ2-2; D gene uncertain. Trimming took off 4 bases at V and 9 bases at J, with 12 bases between the two ends. In germline, CDR1 is PRHDT, CDR2 FYEKMQ (reference sequence). This CDR3 region has 13 residues. The CDR3, as DNA: TGTGCCAGCAGCTACCATGACGGATGGGAGCTGTTTTTT. Its translation: CASSYHDGWELFF.

In regard to this clonotype: The junction and the germline gene differ at one end; a read error may be behind it. This chain connects TRBV2 to TRBJ2-5; D remains unclear. The germline gives CDR1 SNHLY, CDR2 FYNNEI. The CDR3 loop spans 11 amino acids. The CDR3 is CASSPGRRPHF. The CDR3 region has the DNA TGTGCCAGCAGTCCCGGACGCCGTCCGCACTTC.

This clonotype was picked up a small number of times. The chain employs TRBV5-1 and TRBJ2-7; no clear D. Looked up from germline, CDR1 is SGHRS and CDR2 is YFSETQ. Between the trimmed V and J ends, which lost 5 bases and 0 bases, there was a span of 12 bases. This CDR3 is 14 amino acids long. The CDR3 spells CASRDVANSYEQYF. CDR3 nucleotide sequence: TGCGCCAGCAGGGATGTCGCTAACTCCTACGAGCAGTACTTC.

The chain employs TRBV11-2 and TRBJ1-2; 12 positions match TRBD1. The CDR3 length is 15 residues. Germline CDR1 reads SGHAT; CDR2 reads FQNNGV. V trimming: 1 base; J trimming: 7 bases; junction bases outside the gene matches: 4. The CDR3 protein is CASSLAGTGGSGYTF. The CDR3 region has the DNA TGTGCCAGCAGCTTAGCAGGGACAGGGGGCTCTGGCTACACCTTC. The whole variable domain, filled in from reference TRBV11-2 and TRBJ1-2, reads EAGVAQSPRYKIIEKRQSVAFWCNPISGHATLYWYQQILGQGPKLLIQFQNNGVVDDSQLPKDRFSAERLKGVDSTLKIQPAKLEDSAVYLCASSLAGTGGSGYTFGSGTRLTVV.